This T cell receptor beta chain was captured in a study of identical twins. Study-level points and caveats: The study found weaker excess twin sharing in beta out-of-frame sequences.

Healthy Caucasians, and only they, were the donors. TCRdb recomputed calls from the 5' RACE reads with MiXCR, one row per CDR3 protein. The table records 1.5 million to 2 million distinct CDR3 sequences, under 35% of them present only once. About this clonotype itself: Its antigen is not known. A junction end diverges from the germline sequence, so it may reflect a read error.

CDR1 and CDR2 from the germline V gene are SEHNR and FQNEAQ (reference sequence). This CDR3 spans 12 amino acids. This TCR derives from a newborn girl in good health. The sequencing sample was made of cord blood. This chain joins TRBV7-9 and TRBJ1-2; D ambiguous. CDR3 region: CASSLDSYGHTF. The DNA for the CDR3 is TGTGCCAGCAGCTTAGACAGTTATGGCCACACCTTC.